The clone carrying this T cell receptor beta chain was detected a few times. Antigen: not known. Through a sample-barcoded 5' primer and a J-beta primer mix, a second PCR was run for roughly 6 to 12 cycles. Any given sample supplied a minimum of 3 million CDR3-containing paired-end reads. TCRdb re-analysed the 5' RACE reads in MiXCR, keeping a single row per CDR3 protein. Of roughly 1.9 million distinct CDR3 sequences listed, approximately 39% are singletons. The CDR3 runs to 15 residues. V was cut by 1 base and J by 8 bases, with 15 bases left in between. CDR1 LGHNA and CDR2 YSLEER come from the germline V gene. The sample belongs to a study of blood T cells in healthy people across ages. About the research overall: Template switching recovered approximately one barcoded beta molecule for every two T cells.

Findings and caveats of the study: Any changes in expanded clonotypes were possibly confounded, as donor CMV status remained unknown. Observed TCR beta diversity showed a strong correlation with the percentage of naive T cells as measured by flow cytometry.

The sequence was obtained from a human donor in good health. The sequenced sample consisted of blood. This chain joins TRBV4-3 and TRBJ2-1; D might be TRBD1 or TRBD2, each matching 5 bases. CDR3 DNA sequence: TGCGCCAGCAGCCAAGGACGGGGCACTCCGGATGAGCAGTTCTTC. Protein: CASSQGRGTPDEQFF.